This TCR beta chain stems from a study of T cell repertoires in cytomegalovirus infection. Looking at the study overall: Recently identified HLA-C-restricted and well-studied HLA-B-restricted CMV epitopes were used.

Study-level results: HLA-C-restricted TCR beta clonotypes specific for CMV led the ex vivo response. Summed frequency of shared TCR beta families picked out CMV carriers who also had the relevant HLA.

This clonotype has more than one count but fewer than ten. What it binds is unknown. This CDR3 has 17 residues. Germline CDR1 is SGHVS and CDR2 is FQNEAQ. Trimming cost V 1 base and J 2 bases; bases outside gene matches: 9. TCRdb called the reads again in MiXCR, with one record for every CDR3 protein. In the table there are about 52,000 distinct CDR3 sequences, roughly 20% of which are singletons. Sequences were derived from CD8+ T cells from cultured PBMCs, sampled from culture after CMV antigen stimulation. This sequence was found in a human donor in good health (CMV status not recorded). Some clones in this sample may be carry-over from other donors' samples. The rearrangement links TRBV7-8 to TRBJ2-3; 7 bases agree with TRBD1. CDR3 region: CASSLERDSYNTDTQYF. CDR3 DNA: TGTGCCAGCAGCTTAGAGAGGGACAGCTATAACACAGATACGCAGTATTTT.